The sequence of this TCR beta chain was determined in a study of T cells in Graves' hyperthyroidism and ophthalmopathy. Study-wide context: Peripheral blood was acquired at first diagnosis, ahead of any therapy whatsoever.

TCR beta CDR3 regions were amplified from RNA. Carried out on the TCR CDR3, a first-round RT-PCR used the HTBI primer set. TCRdb reanalysed the multiplex PCR reads using MiXCR and keeps one entry per CDR3 protein. The sample has approximately 520,000 distinct CDR3 sequences, less than 25% seen once. General observations from the study: A model using 13 V-J features told ophthalmopathy apart from stable hyperthyroidism. Expanded thyroid clonotypes (above 0.001) were mostly also found in blood. Ophthalmopathy got predicted by the model a median 6.5 months before its onset.

There are many counts of this clonotype. The target antigen is unknown. This CDR3 contains 14 residues. Trimming stripped 3 bases from V and 3 bases from J, with 11 bases between. The receptor was isolated from a man aged 18 to 30 with Graves' hyperthyroidism. Sequencing was performed on blood. The rearrangement uses TRBV12-3 or TRBV12-4 and TRBJ1-1; weak D call: TRBD1 (6 bases). The CDR3, as DNA: TGTGCCAGCAGTTTCCAGGGGATGGACACTGAAGCTTTCTTT. It codes for CASSFQGMDTEAFF.